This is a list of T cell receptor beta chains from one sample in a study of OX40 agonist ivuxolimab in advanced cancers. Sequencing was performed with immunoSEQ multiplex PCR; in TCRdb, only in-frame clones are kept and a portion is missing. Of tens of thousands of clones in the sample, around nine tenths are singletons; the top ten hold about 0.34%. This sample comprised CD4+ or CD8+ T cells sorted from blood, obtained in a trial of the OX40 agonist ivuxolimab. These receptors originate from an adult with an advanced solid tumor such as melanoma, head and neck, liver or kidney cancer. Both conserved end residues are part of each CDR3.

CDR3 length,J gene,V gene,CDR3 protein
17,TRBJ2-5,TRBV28,CASSSVFLTGVGETQYF
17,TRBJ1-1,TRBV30,CACSAGQGTALNTEAFF
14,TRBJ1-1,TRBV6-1,CASSEQGLNTEAFF
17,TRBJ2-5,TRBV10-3,CAISGGTTSPYQETQYF
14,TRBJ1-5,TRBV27,CASSPDWSNQPQHF
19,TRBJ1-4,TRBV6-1,CASSEKPGQGFSTNEKLFF
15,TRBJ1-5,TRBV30,CAWSVKDGGNQPQHF
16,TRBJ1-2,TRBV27,CASSSSRPTANYGYTF
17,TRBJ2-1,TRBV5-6,CASHIGFGGVIYNEQFF
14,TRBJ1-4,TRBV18,CASSPDTINEKLFF
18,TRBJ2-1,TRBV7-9,CASSSRPGLGGSYNEQFF
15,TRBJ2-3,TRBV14,CASSQVRMGTDTQYF
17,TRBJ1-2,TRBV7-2,CASSLEGSGPINYGYTF
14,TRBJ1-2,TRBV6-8,CASSYSAGSGGYTF
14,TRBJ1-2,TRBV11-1,CASSNLAGSGGYTF
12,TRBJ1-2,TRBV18,CASSPDSYGYTF
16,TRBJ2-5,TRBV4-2,CASSQGGSAGVETQYF
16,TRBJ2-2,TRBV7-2,CASSLASQGGTGELFF
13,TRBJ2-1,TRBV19,CASSIDRDNEQFF
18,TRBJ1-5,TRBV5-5,CASSLGRLDRVTPQPQHF
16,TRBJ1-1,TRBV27,CASSLSSLVRWPEAFF
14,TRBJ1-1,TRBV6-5,CASSRLGRDTEAFF
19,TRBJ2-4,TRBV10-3,CAISEEAGSSFGAKNIQYF
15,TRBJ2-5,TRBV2,CASSEVGVSQETQYF
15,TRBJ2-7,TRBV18,CASSPPGTGDYEQYF
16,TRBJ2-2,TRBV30,CAWNPGQSRSTGELFF
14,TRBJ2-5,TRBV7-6,CASSLGTPVETQYF
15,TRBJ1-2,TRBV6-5,CASSYGTSPNYGYTF
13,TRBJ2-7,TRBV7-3,CASSQGLGGEQYF
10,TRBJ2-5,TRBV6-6,CAGHKTTQYF
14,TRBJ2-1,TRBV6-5,CASTTGGSYNEQFF
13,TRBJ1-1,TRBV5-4,CASSLAMGPEAFF
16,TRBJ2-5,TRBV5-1,CASSPIGTSGQETQYF
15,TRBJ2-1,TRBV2,CASSDSASGYNEQFF
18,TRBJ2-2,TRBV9,CASSPRLFDRGNTGELFF
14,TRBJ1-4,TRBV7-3,CASRSGQGEGKLFF
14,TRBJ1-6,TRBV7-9,CASSHPADNSPLHF
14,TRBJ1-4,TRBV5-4,CASSAGTTNEKLFF
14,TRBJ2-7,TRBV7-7,CASSSRDHLYEQYF
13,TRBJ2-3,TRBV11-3,CASSPEVGYTQYF
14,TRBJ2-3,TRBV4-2,CASSWDRGPDTQYF
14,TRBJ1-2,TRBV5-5,CASSLAHSNYGYTF
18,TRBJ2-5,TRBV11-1,CASSYSGTSGGARETQYF
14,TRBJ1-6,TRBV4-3,CASSQDWGYSPLHF
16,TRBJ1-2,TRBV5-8,CASSQRSRGNGYGYTF
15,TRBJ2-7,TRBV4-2,CASSPGGGTTYEQYF
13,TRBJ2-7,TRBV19,CASSMGQGLEQYF
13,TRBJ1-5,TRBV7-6,CASSLAVGQPQHF
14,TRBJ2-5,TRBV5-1,CASSLVGGQETQYF
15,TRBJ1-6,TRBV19,CASSIGTAYNSPLHF
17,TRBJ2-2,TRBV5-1,CASSKDRGVLNTGELFF
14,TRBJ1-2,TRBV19,CASSISPTTYGYTF
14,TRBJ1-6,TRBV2,CASRGSSYNSPLHF
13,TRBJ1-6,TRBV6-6,CASTQSSNSPLHF
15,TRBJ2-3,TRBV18,CASSGNRGSTDTQYF